These 27 T cell receptor beta chains originate from one sample sequenced in a study of T cell repertoires in cytomegalovirus infection. TCRdb reanalysed the reads using MiXCR and keeps one entry per CDR3 protein. The sample comprises fewer than 550,000 distinct CDR3 sequences, 11% of which are singletons, and 10% rests with the top ten. Specimen: PBMCs. The source is a human donor in good health (CMV status not recorded). Some clones in this sample may be carry-over from other donors' samples.

This clonotype was found many times. V and J are TRBV19 and TRBJ1-2; tentatively, D is TRBD1 (6 bases). CDR1 and CDR2 (germline): LNHDA, SQIVND (reference sequence). This CDR3 has 14 residues. V lost 6 bases and J 4 bases, leaving 15 bases between the germline ends. CDR3 nucleotide sequence: TGTGCCAGTAGGACCCGGGGGCCGCCCTATGGCTACACCTTC. This encodes CASRTRGPPYGYTF.

At least ten counts were recorded for this clonotype. The chain carries TRBV19 and TRBJ2-7, with 7 nucleotides matching TRBD1. V gave up 10 bases and J gave up 0 bases; unmatched junction bases: 6. The CDR3 runs to 13 residues. Germline CDR1 reads LNHDA; CDR2 reads SQIVND (reference sequence). The CDR3 here is CATRGQSSYEQYF. The CDR3 DNA follows: TGTGCCACCAGGGGACAGAGCTCCTACGAGCAGTACTTC.

A few counts support this clonotype. This chain joins TRBV9 and TRBJ1-2; a possible D gene is TRBD1 (6 bases). V was cut by 3 bases and J by 6 bases, with 15 bases left in between. CDR1 and CDR2 (germline): SGDLS, YYNGEE. The length of the CDR3 is 14 residues. The CDR3: CASSDRGGRNGYTF. The CDR3 DNA sequence: TGTGCCAGCAGCGACCGGGGGGGGCGTAATGGCTACACCTTC.

This clonotype has ten or more counts. Written as DNA, the CDR3 is TGTGCCAGCACTTTTCAGGGGGGCACTAACTATGGCTACACCTTC. Translated, it gives CASTFQGGTNYGYTF. The rearrangement links TRBV12-3 or TRBV12-4 to TRBJ1-2; 7 nucleotides match TRBD1. V was clipped by 7 bases and J by 0 bases; unmatched bases: 8. This CDR3 comprises 15 residues.

The chain is built from TRBV20-1 and TRBJ2-7, with 9 bases identical to TRBD2. V trimming: 7 bases; J trimming: 0 bases; junction bases outside the gene matches: 7. The germline gives CDR1 DFQATT, CDR2 SNEGSKA (reference sequence). The CDR3 totals 14 residues. The CDR3 sequence: CSVRGGGGSYEQYF. The CDR3 DNA reads as TGCAGTGTGCGCGGCGGGGGGGGCTCCTACGAGCAGTACTTC.

This clonotype has at least ten counts. J is TRBJ1-2 and V is TRBV7-9; 7 bases align to TRBD1. J was trimmed by 7 bases and V by 1 base; bases with no gene match: 6. The CDR3 has 14 amino acids. Germline CDR1 and CDR2: SEHNR and FQNEAQ (reference sequence). The CDR3 loop is CASSLVEGARGYTF. CDR3 nucleotide sequence: TGTGCCAGCAGCTTAGTGGAGGGGGCGCGTGGCTACACCTTC.

This clonotype has only a few counts. The rearrangement links TRBV9 to TRBJ2-1, with D possibly TRBD2 on 5 matching bases. Per germline, CDR1 SGDLS and CDR2 YYNGEE. The CDR3 consists of 15 residues. The ends were cut back, 0 bases at V and 4 bases at J, with 11 bases in the middle. DNA of the CDR3: TGTGCCAGCAGCGTAGTGGGGTTAGCGTACAATGAGCAGTTCTTC. Its translation is CASSVVGLAYNEQFF.

This clonotype has ten or more counts. V usage is TRBV9 and J usage is TRBJ2-2; D not resolved. V lost 4 bases to trimming and J lost 2 bases, with 9 bases between them. The CDR3 consists of 14 residues. CDR1 is SGDLS and CDR2 is YYNGEE in the germline V gene. Written as DNA, the CDR3 is TGTGCCAGCAGCCCTTTTAGCAACACCGGGGAGCTGTTTTTT. Translation gives CASSPFSNTGELFF.

At least ten counts were recorded for this clonotype. The chain has TRBV7-8 and TRBJ2-7; TRBD2 might be the D (6 bases). In germline, CDR1 is SGHVS, CDR2 FQNEAQ. The CDR3 loop spans 15 amino acids. Trimming removed 1 base at V and 1 base at J, with 11 bases between. Here the CDR3 reads CASSLVAVSSYEQYF. CDR3 nucleotides: TGTGCCAGCAGCTTAGTAGCGGTTAGTTCCTACGAGCAGTACTTC.

There are many counts of this clonotype. The J gene is TRBJ2-1, the V gene TRBV30; possibly TRBD2 for D (6 bases). The germline CDR1 and CDR2 sequences are GTSNPN and SVGIG (reference sequence). This CDR3 is 15 amino acids long. Trimming left V 5 bases short and J 7 bases short, with 21 bases between. CDR3 protein: CAWGSPGRIWNEQFF. CDR3 DNA: TGTGCCTGGGGTTCGCCCGGGAGAATCTGGAATGAGCAGTTCTTC.

This clonotype was recorded many times. The chain joins TRBV7-8 to TRBJ2-1, with 7 bases fitting TRBD2. V gave up 4 bases and J gave up 2 bases; unmatched junction bases: 5. The CDR3 extends over 15 amino acids. In germline, CDR1 is SGHVS, CDR2 FQNEAQ. Written as DNA, the CDR3 is TGTGCCAGCAGCTCCGGGGGGACTCCCTACAATGAGCAGTTCTTC. It encodes CASSSGGTPYNEQFF.

This clonotype occurred many times. V and J are TRBV7-8 and TRBJ1-2; no reliable D call. The germline CDR1 and CDR2 sequences are SGHVS and FQNEAQ. Trimming pared 2 bases from V and 6 bases from J, leaving 7 bases between. CDR3 size: 12 residues. The chain's CDR3 is CASSLNRDGYTF. As DNA, the CDR3 is TGTGCCAGCAGCTTAAACCGGGATGGCTACACCTTC.

This clonotype occurred many times. The chain couples TRBV6-5 to TRBJ1-2; D ambiguous. CDR1 MNHEY and CDR2 SVGAGI come from the germline V gene. The CDR3 runs to 12 residues. V was pared by 4 bases and J by 4 bases, with 7 bases between. Here the CDR3 DNA reads TGTGCCAGCAGTTTGACACCCTATGGCTACACCTTC. Residues: CASSLTPYGYTF.

This clonotype was detected ten times or more. The rearrangement uses TRBV7-3 and TRBJ2-4; tentative D call: TRBD1 (5 bases). The CDR3 is 14 residues long. Germline CDR1 is SGHTA and CDR2 is FQGTGA. V shed 3 bases and J shed 8 bases, with 14 bases lying between them. DNA for the CDR3: TGTGCCAGCAGCTTGTCCGAAGGGGCAGACATTCAGTACTTC. It translates to CASSLSEGADIQYF.

This clonotype has ten or more counts. The V call is TRBV6-1, the J call TRBJ2-3; no reliable D call. Per the germline V gene, CDR1 is MNHNS and CDR2 is SASEGT. This CDR3 spans 17 amino acids. V lost 0 bases and J 0 bases, leaving 13 bases between the germline ends. The CDR3 region is CASSEAAVRLSTDTQYF. The CDR3 DNA reads as TGTGCCAGCAGTGAAGCCGCGGTCAGACTCAGCACAGATACGCAGTATTTT.

Comment on this clonotype: A much more abundant neighbour one base away suggests this may be a read error. The V and J genes are TRBV19 and TRBJ2-1; no clear D. The CDR3 is made up of 16 amino acids. Per the germline V gene, CDR1 is LNHDA and CDR2 is SQIVND (reference sequence). Trimming removed 3 bases at V and 3 bases at J, with 15 bases between. The CDR3 protein is CASSIPPRSGYNEQFF. CDR3 nucleotides: TGTGCCAGTAGTATCCCCCCAAGGTCGGGCTACAATGAGCAGTTCTTC.

The chain joins TRBV14 to TRBJ2-5; the D gene is possibly TRBD2 (6 bases). V was pared by 1 base and J by 7 bases, with 22 bases between. Germline V gene lookup returns CDR1 SGHDN and CDR2 FVKESK. The CDR3 runs 17 residues. The CDR3 protein is CASSQGGASGSFTTQYF. Written as DNA, the CDR3 is TGTGCCAGCAGCCAAGGTGGGGCAAGCGGGTCATTCACGACCCAGTACTTC.

This clonotype turned up a few times. The chain joins TRBV4-2 to TRBJ2-7, with D possibly being TRBD1 (5 bases). This CDR3 spans 16 amino acids. CDR1 is LGHNA, CDR2 YNFKEQ, per germline. Trimming cost V 1 base and J 6 bases, with 19 bases left between them. The DNA of the CDR3 is TGTGCCAGCAGCCAAGGCGAAGCGCTATTGCAGGGCGAGCAGTACTTC. Its protein product is CASSQGEALLQGEQYF.

In this sample, this clonotype turned up many times. The J gene is TRBJ1-1, the V gene TRBV5-6; no firm D call. The CDR3 is made up of 17 amino acids. The germline gives CDR1 SGHDT, CDR2 YYEEEE. V was clipped by 3 bases and J by 1 base, with 19 bases between them. As DNA, the CDR3 is TGTGCCAGCAGCTGGGCCTTCGCGGGATCTCAGAACACTGAAGCTTTCTTT. It specifies CASSWAFAGSQNTEAFF.

This clonotype was detected many times. The V gene is TRBV10-3, the J gene TRBJ2-5; TRBD1 matches 8 bases. CDR3 size: 17 residues. In germline, CDR1 is ENHRY, CDR2 SYGVKD. J gave up 3 bases and V 3 bases, and 12 bases lay outside the gene matches. Here the CDR3 reads CAISDHPGQVVEETQYF. CDR3 coding DNA: TGTGCCATCAGTGACCATCCGGGACAGGTAGTAGAAGAGACCCAGTACTTC.

This clonotype has more than one count but fewer than ten. The rearrangement uses TRBV9 and TRBJ2-5; no clear D. The CDR3 loop spans 16 amino acids. Trimming took 4 bases from V and 1 from J, leaving 17 bases between them. The V gene's germline CDR1 is SGDLS and CDR2 YYNGEE. Here the CDR3 reads CASSTATGRIQETQYF. CDR3 in DNA: TGTGCCAGCAGCACAGCCACTGGGCGGATCCAAGAGACCCAGTACTTC.

J is TRBJ2-3 and V is TRBV2, with D possibly TRBD2 on 6 matching bases. The germline V gene has CDR1 SNHLY and CDR2 FYNNEI. The CDR3 runs 15 residues. V was shortened by 4 bases and J by 6 bases, with 17 bases between the two germline ends. The chain's CDR3 is CASSGDRYRGDTQYF. The CDR3 bases are TGTGCCAGCAGTGGAGACAGATATCGGGGGGATACGCAGTATTTT. Complete variable domain (other parts from reference TRBV2 and TRBJ2-3): EPEVTQTPSHQVTQMGQEVILRCVPISNHLYFYWYRQILGQKVEFLVSFYNNEISEKSEIFDDQFSVERPDGSNFTLKIRSTKLEDSAMYFCASSGDRYRGDTQYFGPGTRLTVL.

The chain links TRBV4-1 to TRBJ1-5, with a tentative D call TRBD1 (6 bases). The CDR3 totals 14 residues. V was trimmed by 8 bases and J by 0 bases, leaving 11 bases between them. Germline V gene sequence: CDR1 MGHRA, CDR2 YSYEKL. As DNA, the CDR3 is TGCGCCAGCGACAGGAGAATTAGCAATCAGCCCCAGCATTTT. Translation: CASDRRISNQPQHF.

This clonotype was seen more than once but under ten times. The chain combines TRBV7-8 with TRBJ2-5, with 8 bases matching TRBD1. Germline V lookup: CDR1 SGHVS, CDR2 FQNEAQ. The V segment lost 3 bases and the J segment 5 bases; nucleotides outside the gene matches: 11. The CDR3 has 16 amino acids. CDR3 amino acids: CASSFSSGQVGETQYF. The CDR3 bases are TGTGCCAGCAGCTTTAGCTCGGGACAGGTCGGGGAGACCCAGTACTTC. Based on the CDR3 plus reference TRBV7-8 and TRBJ2-5, the full variable domain is GAGVSQSPRYKVAKRGQDVALRCDPISGHVSLFWYQQALGQGPEFLTYFQNEAQLDKSGLPSDRFFAERPEGSVSTLKIQRTQQEDSAVYLCASSFSSGQVGETQYFGPGTRLLVL.

In this sample, this clonotype turned up many times. The chain has TRBV6-6 and TRBJ1-2; D not resolved. This CDR3 has 14 amino acids. Germline loops: CDR1 MNHNY, CDR2 SVGAGI (reference sequence). Trimming pared 2 bases from V and 8 bases from J, leaving 15 bases between. CDR3 DNA sequence: TGTGCCAGCAGTTACGCCCAAGACGGGCCGGGCTACACCTTC. Its translation is CASSYAQDGPGYTF.

In its sample, this clonotype was seen many times. V gene TRBV12-3 or TRBV12-4 combines with J gene TRBJ1-4, with 10 bases lining up with TRBD1. V lost 3 bases to trimming and J lost 10 bases; unmatched junction nucleotides: 5. This CDR3 is 14 amino acids long. In DNA form, the CDR3 reads TGTGCCAGCAGTTTTAGGGACAGGGGAAGAAAACTGTTTTTT. It translates to CASSFRDRGRKLFF.

There are many counts of this clonotype. This rearrangement joins TRBV12-3 or TRBV12-4 to TRBJ2-1; 11 nucleotides match TRBD2. Trimming cost V 2 bases and J 7 bases; bases outside gene matches: 4. This CDR3 contains 15 residues. The CDR3 sequence: CASSLTSGSWNEQFF. CDR3 DNA sequence: TGTGCCAGCAGTTTAACTAGCGGGAGTTGGAATGAGCAGTTCTTC.